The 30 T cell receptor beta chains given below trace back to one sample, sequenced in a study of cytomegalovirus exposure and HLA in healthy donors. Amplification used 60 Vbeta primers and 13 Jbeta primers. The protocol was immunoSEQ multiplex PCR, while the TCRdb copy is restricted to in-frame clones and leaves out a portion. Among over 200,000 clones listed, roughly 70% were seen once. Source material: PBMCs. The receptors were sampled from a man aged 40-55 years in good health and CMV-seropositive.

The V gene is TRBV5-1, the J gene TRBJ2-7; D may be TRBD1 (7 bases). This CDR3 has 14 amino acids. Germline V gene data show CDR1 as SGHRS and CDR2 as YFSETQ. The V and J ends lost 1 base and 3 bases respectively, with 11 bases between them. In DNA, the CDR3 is TGCGCCAGCAGCTTGAGTCAGGGGGGCTACGAGCAGTACTTC. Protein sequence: CASSLSQGGYEQYF. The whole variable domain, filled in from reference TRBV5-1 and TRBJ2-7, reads KAGVTQTPRYLIKTRGQQVTLSCSPISGHRSVSWYQQTPGQGLQFLFEYFSETQRNKGNFPGRFSGRQFSNSRSEMNVSTLELGDSALYLCASSLSQGGYEQYFGPGTRLTVT.

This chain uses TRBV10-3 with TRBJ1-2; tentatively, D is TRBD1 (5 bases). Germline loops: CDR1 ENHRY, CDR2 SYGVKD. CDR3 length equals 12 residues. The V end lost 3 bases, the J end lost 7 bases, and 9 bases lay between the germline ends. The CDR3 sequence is CAISEGVPGYTF. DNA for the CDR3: TGTGCCATCAGTGAAGGGGTTCCTGGCTACACCTTC.

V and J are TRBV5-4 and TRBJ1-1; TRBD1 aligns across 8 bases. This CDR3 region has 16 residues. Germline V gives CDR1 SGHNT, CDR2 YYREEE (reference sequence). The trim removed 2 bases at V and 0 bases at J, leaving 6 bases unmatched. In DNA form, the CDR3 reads TGTGCCAGCAGCTTTGGACAGGGAGTTATGAACACTGAAGCTTTCTTT. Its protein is CASSFGQGVMNTEAFF.

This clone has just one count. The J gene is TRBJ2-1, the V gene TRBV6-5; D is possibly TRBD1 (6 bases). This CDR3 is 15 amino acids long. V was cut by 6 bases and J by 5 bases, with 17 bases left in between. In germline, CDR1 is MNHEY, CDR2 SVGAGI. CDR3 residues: CASSHLKGGDNEQFF. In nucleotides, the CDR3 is TGTGCCAGCAGCCACCTTAAAGGGGGAGACAATGAGCAGTTCTTC.

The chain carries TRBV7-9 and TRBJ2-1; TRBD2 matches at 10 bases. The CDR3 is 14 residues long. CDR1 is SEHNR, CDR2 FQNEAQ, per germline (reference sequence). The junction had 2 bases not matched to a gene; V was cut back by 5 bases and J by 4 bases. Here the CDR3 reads CASSPSGGYNEQFF. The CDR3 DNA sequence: TGTGCCAGCAGCCCTAGCGGGGGATACAATGAGCAGTTCTTC.

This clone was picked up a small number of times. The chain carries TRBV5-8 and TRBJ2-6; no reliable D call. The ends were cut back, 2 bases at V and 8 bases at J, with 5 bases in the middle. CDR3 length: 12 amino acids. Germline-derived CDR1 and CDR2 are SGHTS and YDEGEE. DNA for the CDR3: TGTGCCAGCAGCTTTGAGTCCAACGTCCTGACTTTC. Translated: CASSFESNVLTF.

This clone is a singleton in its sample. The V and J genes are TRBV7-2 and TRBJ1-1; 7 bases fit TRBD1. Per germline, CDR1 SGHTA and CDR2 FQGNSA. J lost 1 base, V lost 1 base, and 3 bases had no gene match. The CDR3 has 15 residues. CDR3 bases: TGTGCCAGCAGCTTAGGAGGGGGCCCGAACACTGAAGCTTTCTTT. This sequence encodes CASSLGGGPNTEAFF.

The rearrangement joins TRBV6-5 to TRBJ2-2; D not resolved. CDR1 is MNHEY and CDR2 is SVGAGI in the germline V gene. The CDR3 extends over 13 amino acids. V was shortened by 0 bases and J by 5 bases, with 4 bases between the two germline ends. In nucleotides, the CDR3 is TGTGCCAGCAGTTACTCCGAGACCGGGGAGCTGTTTTTT. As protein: CASSYSETGELFF.

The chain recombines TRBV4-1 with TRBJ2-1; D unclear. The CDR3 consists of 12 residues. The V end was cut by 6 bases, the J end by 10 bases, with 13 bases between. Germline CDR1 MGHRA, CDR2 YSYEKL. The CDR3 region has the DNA TGCGCCAGCAGTCCCAGCGAGCGCGAGCAGTTCTTC. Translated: CASSPSEREQFF.

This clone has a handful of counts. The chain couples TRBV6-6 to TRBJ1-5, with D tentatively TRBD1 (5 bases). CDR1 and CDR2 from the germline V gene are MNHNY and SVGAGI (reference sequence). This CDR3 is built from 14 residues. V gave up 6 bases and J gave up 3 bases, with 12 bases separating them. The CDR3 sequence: CASSPAGVNQPQHF. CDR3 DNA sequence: TGTGCCAGCAGCCCCGCGGGGGTCAATCAGCCCCAGCATTTT.

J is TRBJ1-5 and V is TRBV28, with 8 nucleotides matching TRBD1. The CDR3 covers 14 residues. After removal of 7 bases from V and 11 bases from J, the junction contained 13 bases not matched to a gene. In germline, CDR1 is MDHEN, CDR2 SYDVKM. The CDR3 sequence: CASIKQGGTRSQHF. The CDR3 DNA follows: TGTGCCAGCATTAAACAGGGGGGAACGAGGTCCCAGCATTTT.

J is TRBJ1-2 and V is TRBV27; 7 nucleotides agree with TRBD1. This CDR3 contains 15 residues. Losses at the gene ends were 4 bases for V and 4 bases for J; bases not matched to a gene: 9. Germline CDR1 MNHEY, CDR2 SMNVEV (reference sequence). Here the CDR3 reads CASSSIQGIGYGYTF. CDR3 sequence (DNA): TGTGCCAGCAGTTCAATACAGGGGATCGGCTATGGCTACACCTTC.

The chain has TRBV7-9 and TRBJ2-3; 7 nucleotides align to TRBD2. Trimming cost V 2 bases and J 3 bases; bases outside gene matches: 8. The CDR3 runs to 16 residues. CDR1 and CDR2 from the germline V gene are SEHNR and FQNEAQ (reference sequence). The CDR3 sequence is CASSLKGLAGTDTQYF. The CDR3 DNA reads TGTGCCAGCAGCTTAAAGGGATTAGCGGGTACAGATACGCAGTATTTT.

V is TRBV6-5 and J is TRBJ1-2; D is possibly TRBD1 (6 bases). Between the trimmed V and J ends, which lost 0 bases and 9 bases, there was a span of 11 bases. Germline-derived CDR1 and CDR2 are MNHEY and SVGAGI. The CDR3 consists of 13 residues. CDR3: CASSYSPGARYTF. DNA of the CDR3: TGTGCCAGCAGTTACTCCCCAGGGGCTCGCTACACCTTC.

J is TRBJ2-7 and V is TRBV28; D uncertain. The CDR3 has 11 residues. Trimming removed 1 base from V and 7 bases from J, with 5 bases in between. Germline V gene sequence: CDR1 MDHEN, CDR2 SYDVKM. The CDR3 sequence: CASSLYGEQYF. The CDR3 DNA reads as TGTGCCAGCAGTTTATACGGGGAGCAGTACTTC.

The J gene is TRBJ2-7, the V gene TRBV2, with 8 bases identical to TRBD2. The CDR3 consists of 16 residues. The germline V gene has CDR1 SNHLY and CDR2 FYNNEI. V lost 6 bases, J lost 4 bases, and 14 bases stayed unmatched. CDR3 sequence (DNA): TGTGCCAGCAGCAGTCGGGGGGGGGCACTATCGTACGAGCAGTACTTC. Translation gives CASSSRGGALSYEQYF.

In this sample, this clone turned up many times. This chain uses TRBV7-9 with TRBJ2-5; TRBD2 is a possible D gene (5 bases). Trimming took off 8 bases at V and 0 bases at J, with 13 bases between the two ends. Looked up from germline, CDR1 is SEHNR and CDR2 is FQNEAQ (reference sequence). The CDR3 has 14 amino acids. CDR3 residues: CASGLEVYQETQYF. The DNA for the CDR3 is TGTGCCAGCGGCCTGGAGGTGTACCAAGAGACCCAGTACTTC.

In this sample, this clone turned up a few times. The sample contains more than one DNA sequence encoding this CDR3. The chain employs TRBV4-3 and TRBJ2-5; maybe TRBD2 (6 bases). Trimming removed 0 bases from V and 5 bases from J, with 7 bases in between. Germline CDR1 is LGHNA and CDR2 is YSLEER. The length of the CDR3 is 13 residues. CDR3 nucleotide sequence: TGCGCCAGCAGCCAAGATCGGGGGGAGACCCAGTACTTC. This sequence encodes CASSQDRGETQYF.

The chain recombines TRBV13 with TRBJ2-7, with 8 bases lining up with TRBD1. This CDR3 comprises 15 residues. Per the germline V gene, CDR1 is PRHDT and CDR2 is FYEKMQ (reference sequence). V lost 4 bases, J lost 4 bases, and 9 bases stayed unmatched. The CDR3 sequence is CASSSDRAGKYEQYF. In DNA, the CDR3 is TGTGCCAGCAGCTCGGACAGGGCGGGAAAGTACGAGCAGTACTTC.

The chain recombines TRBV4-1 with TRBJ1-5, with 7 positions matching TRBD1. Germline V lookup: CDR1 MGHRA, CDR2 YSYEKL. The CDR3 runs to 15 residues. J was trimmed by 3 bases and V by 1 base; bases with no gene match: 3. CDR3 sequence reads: CASSQGDRLNQPQHF. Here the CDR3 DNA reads TGCGCCAGCAGCCAAGGGGACAGACTCAATCAGCCCCAGCATTTT.

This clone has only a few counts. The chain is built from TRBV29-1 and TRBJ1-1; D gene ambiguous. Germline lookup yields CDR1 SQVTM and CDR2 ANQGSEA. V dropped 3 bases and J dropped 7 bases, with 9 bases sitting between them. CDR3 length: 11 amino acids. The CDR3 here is CSVESPREAFF. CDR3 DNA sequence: TGCAGCGTTGAGAGTCCGCGTGAAGCTTTCTTT.

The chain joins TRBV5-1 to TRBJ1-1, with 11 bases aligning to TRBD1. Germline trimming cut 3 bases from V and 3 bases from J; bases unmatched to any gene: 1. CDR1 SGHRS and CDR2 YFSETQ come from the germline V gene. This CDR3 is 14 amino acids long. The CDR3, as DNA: TGCGCCAGCAGCTCGGGACAGGGGGACACTGAAGCTTTCTTT. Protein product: CASSSGQGDTEAFF.

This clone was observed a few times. The CDR3 bases are TGTGCCAGCAGCTTAAACCCTCAGGCTAGCACAGATACGCAGTATTTT. Translation gives CASSLNPQASTDTQYF. The gene calls are TRBV7-3 and TRBJ2-3, with no clear D. Between the trimmed V and J ends, which lost 1 base and 0 bases, there was a span of 11 bases. CDR1 SGHTA and CDR2 FQGTGA come from the germline V gene. CDR3 length: 16 residues.

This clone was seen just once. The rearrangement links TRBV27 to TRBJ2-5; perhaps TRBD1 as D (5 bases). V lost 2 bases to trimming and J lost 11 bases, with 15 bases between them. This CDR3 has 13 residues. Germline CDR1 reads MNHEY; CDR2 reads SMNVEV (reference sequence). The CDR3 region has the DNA TGTGCCAGCAGTTTAGAAGGGGTAGAGGAGCAGTACTTC. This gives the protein CASSLEGVEEQYF.

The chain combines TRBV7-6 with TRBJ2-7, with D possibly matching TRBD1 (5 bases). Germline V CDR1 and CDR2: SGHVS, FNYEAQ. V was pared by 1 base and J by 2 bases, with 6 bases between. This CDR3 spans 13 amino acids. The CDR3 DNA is TGTGCCAGCAGCTTAGGACAGCCCTACGAGCAGTACTTC. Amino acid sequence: CASSLGQPYEQYF.

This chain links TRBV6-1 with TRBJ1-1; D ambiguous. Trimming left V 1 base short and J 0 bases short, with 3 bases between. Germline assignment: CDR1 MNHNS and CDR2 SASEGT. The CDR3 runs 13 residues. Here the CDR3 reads CASSEVMNTEAFF. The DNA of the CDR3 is TGTGCCAGCAGTGAAGTAATGAACACTGAAGCTTTCTTT.

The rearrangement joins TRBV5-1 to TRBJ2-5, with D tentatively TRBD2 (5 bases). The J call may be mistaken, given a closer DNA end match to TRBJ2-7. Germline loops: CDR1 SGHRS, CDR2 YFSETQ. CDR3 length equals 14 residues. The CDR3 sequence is CASSLAGENHEQYF. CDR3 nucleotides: TGCGCCAGCAGCTTGGCCGGGGAGAACCACGAGCAGTACTTC.

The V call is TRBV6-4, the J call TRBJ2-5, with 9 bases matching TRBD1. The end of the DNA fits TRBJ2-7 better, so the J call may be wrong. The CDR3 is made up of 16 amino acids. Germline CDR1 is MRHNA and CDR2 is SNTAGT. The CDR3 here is CASSGESGDRDYEQYF. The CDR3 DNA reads TGTGCCAGCAGTGGGGAGTCTGGGGACAGGGACTACGAGCAGTACTTC.

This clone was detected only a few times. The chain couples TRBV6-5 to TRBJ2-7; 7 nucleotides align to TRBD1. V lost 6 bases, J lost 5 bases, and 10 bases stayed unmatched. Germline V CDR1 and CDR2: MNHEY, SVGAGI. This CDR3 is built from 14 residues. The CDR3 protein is CASREDRERNEQYF. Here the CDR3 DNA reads TGTGCCAGCAGAGAAGACAGGGAGAGGAACGAGCAGTACTTC.

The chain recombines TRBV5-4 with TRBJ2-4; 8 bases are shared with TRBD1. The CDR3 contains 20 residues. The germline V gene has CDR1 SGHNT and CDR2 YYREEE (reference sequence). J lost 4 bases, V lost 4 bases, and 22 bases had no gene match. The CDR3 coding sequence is TGTGCCAGCAGCGGGGGACCCGGAACGACACAAACAGGGGGGAAAAACATTCAGTACTTC. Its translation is CASSGGPGTTQTGGKNIQYF.